This passage covers 14 T cell receptor beta chains from one sample sequenced in a study of blood T cell repertoires in COVID-19. Profiled with immunoSEQ multiplex PCR; TCRdb holds only in-frame clones, not every one. The table has roughly 83,000 clones, around 84% seen once. Sequenced: peripheral blood. The receptors originated from an elderly man with active or convalescent COVID-19.

The chain is built from TRBV21-1 and TRBJ2-3; TRBD1 is the table's D call and was not checked against the DNA. TRBV21-1 is a pseudogene. The CDR3 extends over 17 amino acids. CDR3 amino acids: CASTQRFDRGFADTQYF. Written as DNA, the CDR3 is TGTGCCAGCACCCAGAGGTTTGACAGGGGGTTTGCAGATACGCAGTATTTT.

This chain links TRBV5-1 with TRBJ2-1; 12 positions match TRBD1. The CDR3 sequence is 16 residues long. V shed 4 bases, J shed 10 bases, and the junction held 12 bases outside the gene matches. Germline CDR1 is SGHRS and CDR2 is YFSETQ. Written as DNA, the CDR3 is TGCGCCAGCAGCCCAACCTCCGGGACAGGGGGCTGGGAGCAGTTCTTC. Its protein product is CASSPTSGTGGWEQFF.

V gene TRBV18 combines with J gene TRBJ2-7, with no clear D. Trimming left V 4 bases short and J 6 bases short, with 28 bases between. The CDR3 has 18 residues. Looked up from germline, CDR1 is KGHSH and CDR2 is LQKENI. The CDR3 bases are TGTGCCAGCTCACAAAGACTGGGTGGATCCCCCAAGGTTGCCGAGCAGTACGTC. Amino acids: CASSQRLGGSPKVAEQYV.

This clone was counted a few times. The chain recombines TRBV6-4 with TRBJ1-4; D remains unclear. Trimming stripped 3 bases from V and 7 bases from J, with 9 bases between. This CDR3 comprises 13 residues. Germline assignment: CDR1 MRHNA and CDR2 SNTAGT. The CDR3 protein is CASSETAVEKLFF. Here the CDR3 DNA reads TGTGCCAGCAGTGAAACGGCGGTTGAAAAACTGTTTTTT.

CDR3 DNA: TGTGCCAGCTCACCGGTTAGGGGGCAAACTAATGAAAAACTGTTTTTT. This codes for CASSPVRGQTNEKLFF. V is TRBV18 and J is TRBJ1-4; 7 nucleotides line up with TRBD1. The CDR3 consists of 16 residues. V shed 3 bases, J shed 1 base, and the junction held 5 bases outside the gene matches. The germline CDR1 and CDR2 sequences are KGHSH and LQKENI.

The rearrangement links TRBV19 to TRBJ2-5; 9 nucleotides line up with TRBD2. Germline CDR1 and CDR2: LNHDA and SQIVND (reference sequence). The CDR3 extends over 16 amino acids. With 7 bases clipped from V and 1 base from J, the junction kept 10 bases outside the gene matches. The CDR3 here is CASTSGVFGRQETQYF. Here the CDR3 DNA reads TGTGCCAGTACTAGCGGGGTTTTTGGGCGCCAAGAGACCCAGTACTTC.

Concerning this clone itself: At one of its ends the junction is not consistent with the germline gene, which may arise from a read error. V usage is TRBV11-3 and J usage is TRBJ2-1; 12 positions agree with TRBD2. The CDR3 contains 14 residues. Per germline, CDR1 SGHNT and CDR2 YENEEA. CDR3 DNA sequence: TGTGCCAGCAGCTTAGATAGGGGGACTAGCGGGTACATCTTC. As protein: CASSLDRGTSGYIF.

The chain has TRBV27 and TRBJ2-3; a possible D gene is TRBD1 (6 bases). Germline loops: CDR1 MNHEY, CDR2 SMNVEV (reference sequence). The germline V and J ends were trimmed by 2 bases and 5 bases, with 11 bases remaining between them. This CDR3 comprises 14 residues. The DNA of the CDR3 is TGTGCCAGCAGTTTAAGGGGGAGCGGAGATACGCAGTATTTT. As protein: CASSLRGSGDTQYF.

The chain recombines TRBV5-4 with TRBJ1-4, with D possibly matching TRBD1 (5 bases). This CDR3 has 15 amino acids. The V end was cut by 1 base, the J end by 2 bases, with 9 bases between. Germline V gene sequence: CDR1 SGHNT, CDR2 YYREEE (reference sequence). This CDR3 reads CASSLRTYTNEKLFF. The CDR3 nucleotides read TGTGCCAGCAGCTTGAGGACATATACTAATGAAAAACTGTTTTTT.

A few counts support this clone. This chain uses TRBV4-1 with TRBJ1-1, with D possibly TRBD1 on 6 matching bases. Trimming stripped 1 base from V and 0 bases from J, with 18 bases between. CDR3 length: 18 amino acids. Germline V CDR1 and CDR2: MGHRA, YSYEKL. The CDR3 is CASSQGAGVPGLNTEAFF. The CDR3 DNA follows: TGCGCCAGCAGCCAAGGGGCAGGGGTGCCGGGGTTGAACACTGAAGCTTTCTTT.

This clone came up once. V gene TRBV24-1 combines with J gene TRBJ2-3; TRBD1 matches at 7 bases. The germline gives CDR1 KGHDR, CDR2 SFDVKD. V lost 4 bases, J lost 1 base, and 4 bases stayed unmatched. The length of the CDR3 is 15 residues. The CDR3 is CATSDRDRGTDTQYF. CDR3 DNA: TGTGCCACCAGTGACCGCGACAGGGGCACAGATACGCAGTATTTT.

This clone was seen more than once but under ten times. The V gene is TRBV28, the J gene TRBJ1-5; weak D call: TRBD1 (6 bases). Trimming left V 8 bases short and J 11 bases short, with 13 bases between. Germline V lookup: CDR1 MDHEN, CDR2 SYDVKM. The CDR3 consists of 11 residues. DNA of the CDR3: TGTGCCAGCCCCGGCAGGGGAGCCCAGCATTTT. Residues: CASPGRGAQHF. Looking up the rest from reference TRBV28 and TRBJ1-5 gives the full variable domain: DVKVTQSSRYLVKRTGEKVFLECVQDMDHENMFWYRQDPGLGLRLIYFSYDVKMKEKGDIPEGYSVSREKKERFSLILESASTNQTSMYLCASPGRGAQHFGDGTRLSIL.

V is TRBV7-3 and J is TRBJ2-1, with D maybe TRBD2 (6 bases). The V gene's germline CDR1 is SGHTA and CDR2 FQGTGA. The CDR3 totals 16 residues. Trimming pared 6 bases from V and 7 bases from J, leaving 22 bases between. The CDR3 loop reads CASREPGLSVGNEQFF. The CDR3 nucleotides read TGTGCCAGCAGGGAACCGGGACTCTCGGTGGGTAATGAGCAGTTCTTC.

This rearrangement joins TRBV2 to TRBJ1-5; 9 nucleotides align to TRBD1. Trimming at V came to 5 bases and at J to 6 bases, leaving 8 bases not matched to a gene. CDR1 and CDR2 from the germline V gene are SNHLY and FYNNEI. The CDR3 spans 15 residues. The CDR3 loop reads CASSWEQGAGQPQHF. CDR3 coding DNA: TGTGCCAGCAGTTGGGAACAGGGGGCGGGTCAGCCCCAGCATTTT.